This T cell receptor (beta chain) was obtained from a study of post-analysis software for immune sequencing data. Study-wide points: Patients used about five TRBV segments, including TRBV5-6, TRBV5-1 and TRBV20-1, more often than controls.

The library was made from cDNA and included unique molecular identifiers. Each CDR3 protein gets one entry after TCRdb re-called the PCR reads with MiXCR. The sample shows roughly 600,000 distinct CDR3 sequences, roughly two fifths of them seen only once. Trimming cost V 7 bases and J 4 bases, with 10 bases left between them. The CDR3 length is 12 residues. This clonotype came up a few times. Its target is unknown. The receptor was isolated from a girl between 10 and 17 years old with multiple sclerosis. Sample: blood. The gene calls are TRBV12-3 or TRBV12-4 and TRBJ2-5, with TRBD1 as a possible D gene (6 bases). The CDR3 nucleotides are TGTGCCAGCACCAGAGGGGGAGAGACCCAGTACTTC. This translates into CASTRGGETQYF.